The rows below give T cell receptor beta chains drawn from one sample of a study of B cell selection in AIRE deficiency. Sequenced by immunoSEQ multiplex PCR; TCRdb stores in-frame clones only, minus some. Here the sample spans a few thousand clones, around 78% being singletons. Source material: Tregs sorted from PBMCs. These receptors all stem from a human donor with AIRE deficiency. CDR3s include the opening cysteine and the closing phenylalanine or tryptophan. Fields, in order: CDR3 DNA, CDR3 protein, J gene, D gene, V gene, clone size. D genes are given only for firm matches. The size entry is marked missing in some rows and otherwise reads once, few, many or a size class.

CDR3nt: TGTGCCAGCAGTCAGGAAGCAGATACGCAGTATTTT; CDR3aa: CASSQEADTQYF; j_gene: TRBJ2-3; d_gene: NA; v_gene: TRBV2; abundance: NA
CDR3nt: TGTGCCAGCAGTCGCAATGGCTACACCTTC; CDR3aa: CASSRNGYTF; j_gene: TRBJ1-2; d_gene: NA; v_gene: TRBV28; abundance: few
CDR3nt: TGTGCCAGTAGTCCGGACAACTTCTCTGGAAACACCATATATTTT; CDR3aa: CASSPDNFSGNTIYF; j_gene: TRBJ1-3; d_gene: NA; v_gene: TRBV19; abundance: NA
CDR3nt: TGTGCCAGCAGCCAAGTCGTACTAGCGGCCTCCTACGAGCAGTACTTC; CDR3aa: CASSQVVLAASYEQYF; j_gene: TRBJ2-7; d_gene: TRBD2; v_gene: TRBV4-2; abundance: few
CDR3nt: TGCAGTGCGGGACTAAACTATGGCTACACCTTC; CDR3aa: CSAGLNYGYTF; j_gene: TRBJ1-2; d_gene: NA; v_gene: TRBV20-1; abundance: NA
CDR3nt: TGTGCCAGCAGTTTAAGCTTCCCAGCCAAAAACATTCAGTACTTC; CDR3aa: CASSLSFPAKNIQYF; j_gene: TRBJ2-4; d_gene: NA; v_gene: TRBV28; abundance: NA
CDR3nt: TGTGCCAGCAGCTTACAGAACACTGAAGCTTTCTTT; CDR3aa: CASSLQNTEAFF; j_gene: TRBJ1-1; d_gene: NA; v_gene: TRBV5-6; abundance: few
CDR3nt: TGTGCCAGTAGAAGGCAGGGGGGCACCGGGGAGCTGTTTTTT; CDR3aa: CASRRQGGTGELFF; j_gene: TRBJ2-2; d_gene: NA; v_gene: TRBV6-5; abundance: NA
CDR3nt: TGCGCCAGCAGCCTTGGACAGGTCTACGAGCAGTACTTC; CDR3aa: CASSLGQVYEQYF; j_gene: TRBJ2-7; d_gene: TRBD1; v_gene: TRBV5-1; abundance: NA
CDR3nt: TGTGCCAGCAGTCAACAGGGACAGAATGAAAAACTGTTTTTT; CDR3aa: CASSQQGQNEKLFF; j_gene: TRBJ1-4; d_gene: TRBD1; v_gene: TRBV7-2; abundance: NA
CDR3nt: TGCGCCAGCAGCTTGTCGCCCCGGGATACGCAGTATTTT; CDR3aa: CASSLSPRDTQYF; j_gene: TRBJ2-3; d_gene: NA; v_gene: TRBV5-1; abundance: NA
CDR3nt: TGTGCCAGTAGTATGCGCGGGGGTTACTCCTACAATGAGCAGTTCTTC; CDR3aa: CASSMRGGYSYNEQFF; j_gene: TRBJ2-1; d_gene: TRBD2; v_gene: TRBV19; abundance: NA
CDR3nt: TGCAGCGTGGAAACAGGGGGACATGAGCAGTTCTTC; CDR3aa: CSVETGGHEQFF; j_gene: TRBJ2-1; d_gene: TRBD1; v_gene: TRBV29-1; abundance: once
CDR3nt: TGTGCCAGCAGCTTATTCGTCGGAGCCGGGGAGCTGTTTTTT; CDR3aa: CASSLFVGAGELFF; j_gene: TRBJ2-2; d_gene: NA; v_gene: TRBV7-9; abundance: NA
CDR3nt: TGCGCCAGCAGTGACGGACTAGCAGGTCAAGAGACCCAGTACTTC; CDR3aa: CASSDGLAGQETQYF; j_gene: TRBJ2-5; d_gene: TRBD2; v_gene: TRBV10-2; abundance: NA
CDR3nt: TGCGCCAGCAGCCAGGCTCTAGCGGACCCCTACGAGCAGTACTTC; CDR3aa: CASSQALADPYEQYF; j_gene: TRBJ2-7; d_gene: TRBD2; v_gene: TRBV4-3; abundance: NA
CDR3nt: TGCGCCAGCAGCCAAGCTCGGACAATCGCTGGAAACACCATATATTTT; CDR3aa: CASSQARTIAGNTIYF; j_gene: TRBJ1-3; d_gene: NA; v_gene: TRBV4-3; abundance: NA
CDR3nt: TGTGCCAGCAGCCCGACTAGCGGTACTAGCACAGATACGCAGTATTTT; CDR3aa: CASSPTSGTSTDTQYF; j_gene: TRBJ2-3; d_gene: TRBD2; v_gene: TRBV5-5; abundance: NA
CDR3nt: TGTGCCAGCAGCGTATCGTCGGGACACGGCTTCTCTGGAAACACCATATATTTT; CDR3aa: CASSVSSGHGFSGNTIYF; j_gene: TRBJ1-3; d_gene: NA; v_gene: TRBV9; abundance: NA
CDR3nt: TGTGCCAGCAGCTCAACACACGGACCGCCCTATGGCTACACCTTC; CDR3aa: CASSSTHGPPYGYTF; j_gene: TRBJ1-2; d_gene: NA; v_gene: TRBV7-3; abundance: NA
CDR3nt: TGTGCCAGCTCACCCGGGCTGGGGTCCTCTGGAAACACCATATATTTT; CDR3aa: CASSPGLGSSGNTIYF; j_gene: TRBJ1-3; d_gene: NA; v_gene: TRBV18; abundance: NA
CDR3nt: TGTGCCAGCAGTTTATCGGTCGAGACCCACGAGCAGTACTTC; CDR3aa: CASSLSVETHEQYF; j_gene: TRBJ2-7; d_gene: NA; v_gene: TRBV27; abundance: NA
CDR3nt: TGTGCCAGCCAAAGCTGGAGTGGGTTCCAGCCCCAGCATTTT; CDR3aa: CASQSWSGFQPQHF; j_gene: TRBJ1-5; d_gene: NA; v_gene: TRBV2; abundance: NA
CDR3nt: TGCGCCAGCAGCCTTGACGGGACAGATACGCAGTATTTT; CDR3aa: CASSLDGTDTQYF; j_gene: TRBJ2-3; d_gene: NA; v_gene: TRBV5-1; abundance: NA
CDR3nt: TGTGCCAGCAGTTCTCCTATAGCGGGAGGTGCCTACGAGCAGTACTTC; CDR3aa: CASSSPIAGGAYEQYF; j_gene: TRBJ2-7; d_gene: TRBD2; v_gene: TRBV2; abundance: NA
CDR3nt: TGTGCCAGCAGCTTCGGTGGGGGCCGGGGGGGATTGAATGAGCAGTTCTTC; CDR3aa: CASSFGGGRGGLNEQFF; j_gene: TRBJ2-1; d_gene: TRBD2; v_gene: TRBV7-9; abundance: NA
CDR3nt: TGTGCCAGCACCGTCCGGGTCATTAACACCGGGGAGCTGTTTTTT; CDR3aa: CASTVRVINTGELFF; j_gene: TRBJ2-2; d_gene: NA; v_gene: TRBV28; abundance: NA